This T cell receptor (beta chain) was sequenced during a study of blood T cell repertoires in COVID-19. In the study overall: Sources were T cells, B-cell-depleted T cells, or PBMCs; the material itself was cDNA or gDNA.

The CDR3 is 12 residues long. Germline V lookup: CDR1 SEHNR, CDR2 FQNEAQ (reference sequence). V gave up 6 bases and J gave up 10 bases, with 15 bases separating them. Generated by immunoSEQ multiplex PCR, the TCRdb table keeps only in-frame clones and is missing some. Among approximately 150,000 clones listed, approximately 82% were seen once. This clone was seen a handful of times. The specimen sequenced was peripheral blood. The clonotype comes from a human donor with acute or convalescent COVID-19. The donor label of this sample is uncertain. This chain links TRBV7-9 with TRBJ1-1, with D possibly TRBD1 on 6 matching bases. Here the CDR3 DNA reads TGTGCCAGCAGTTCGAACAGGGTATCAGCTTTCTTT. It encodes CASSSNRVSAFF.